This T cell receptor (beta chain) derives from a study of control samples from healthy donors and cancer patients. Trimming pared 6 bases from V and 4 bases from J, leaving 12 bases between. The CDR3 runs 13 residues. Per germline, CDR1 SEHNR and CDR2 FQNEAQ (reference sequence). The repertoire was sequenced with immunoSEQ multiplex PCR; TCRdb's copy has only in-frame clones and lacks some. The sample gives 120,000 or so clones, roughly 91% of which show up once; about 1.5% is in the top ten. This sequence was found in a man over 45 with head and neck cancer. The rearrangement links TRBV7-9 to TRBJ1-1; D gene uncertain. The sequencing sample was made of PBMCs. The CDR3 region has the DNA TGTGCCAGCAGTTTCCTAGAAACCACTGAAGCTTTCTTT. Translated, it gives CASSFLETTEAFF.